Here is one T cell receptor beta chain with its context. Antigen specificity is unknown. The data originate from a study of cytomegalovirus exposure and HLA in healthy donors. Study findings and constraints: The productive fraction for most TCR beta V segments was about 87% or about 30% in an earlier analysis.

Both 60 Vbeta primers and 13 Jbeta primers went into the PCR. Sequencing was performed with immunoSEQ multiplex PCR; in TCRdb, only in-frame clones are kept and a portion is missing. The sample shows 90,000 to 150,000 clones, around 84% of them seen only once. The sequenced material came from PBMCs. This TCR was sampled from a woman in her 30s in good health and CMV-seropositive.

The chain's CDR3 is CASSHNRGQGETQYF. For the CDR3, the DNA is TGTGCCAGCAGCCACAACAGGGGGCAGGGAGAGACCCAGTACTTC. This sequence joins TRBV5-4 and TRBJ2-5, with TRBD1 matching over 9 bases. V trimming: 4 bases; J trimming: 4 bases; junction bases outside the gene matches: 8. Looked up from germline, CDR1 is SGHNT and CDR2 is YYREEE (reference sequence). This CDR3 has 15 residues. The full variable domain, in which reference TRBV5-4 and TRBJ2-5 provide the parts outside the CDR3, is ETGVTQSPTHLIKTRGQQVTLRCSSQSGHNTVSWYQQALGQGPQFIFQYYREEENGRGNFPPRFSGLQFPNYSSELNVNALELDDSALYLCASSHNRGQGETQYFGPGTRLLVL.